This T cell receptor (beta chain) was obtained from a study of T cell responses to AZD1222 COVID-19 vaccine (dated by TCRdb to the early 2020s). Context from the whole study: AZD1222 recipients with second doses at about 4 weeks or about 12 weeks were pooled, because spike-specific TCR depth and breadth did not differ between schedules. TCR sequencing was performed for 230 to 250 trial participants, of whom about 200 were given two doses of AZD1222 and some 26 were given two doses of MenACWY control vaccine. Trial participants were enrolled by age into subgroups of 18-55, 56-69 and 70-plus years, and roughly 150, 30 and 60 TCR-sequenced participants, respectively, were included in these subgroups.

The CDR3 regions of human TCRbeta chains were analyzed by immunosequencing. The paper's data handling went like this. Repertoire TCRs were matched against a reference library of SARS-CoV-2-specific TCRs generated with the MIRA antigen-specificity platform. Breadth meant the fraction of unique TCRs that were SARS-CoV-2-associated, whereas depth meant the fraction of total T cells that were SARS-CoV-2-associated. Using the MIRA data, each spike-specific TCR was mapped to the spike region that the TCR reacts to and placed in a CD4 or CD8 class. Log10-transformed breadth and depth values were compared by one-way ANOVA with Sidak's multiple comparisons tests. TCRdb holds this immuneACCESS table with in-frame rearrangements only. Some clones are missing; in checked studies, unresolved V genes explain under half, and the rest has no known cause. For V, J and clone size, that table is used; D and trimming come from the DNA. For this sample the table gives some 140,000 clones, of which approximately 90% were detected only once. Approximately 3% of the sample lies in the top ten.

Study-level results and caveats: Spike-specific TCR breadth and depth rose significantly after two AZD1222 doses compared with day 0 and with MenACWY recipients. CD4 TCRs associated with the vaccine covered the entire spike protein, and the dominant responses were in regions 160-218 and 743-854. Reportedly, almost half of the unique spike-specific TCRs recognized epitopes lying outside the regions that are mutated in the B.1.351 and B.1.1.7 variants. Conclusions about previously exposed vaccinees are limited, since just six AZD1222 recipients were seropositive for SARS-CoV-2 at baseline. Because no day 14 peak-response samples were available, repertoires were characterized only after the peak T cell response. Participants were mostly white British, with more females than males. The authors suggested clonal diversity may have been underestimated. The 56-69-year group was small, and its depth increase did not reach significance, likely because of low power.

Worth noting for this clone: The antigen it recognizes is unknown. One base away there is no much larger clone; base qualities are not given.

The meaning of the sample's time point label: baseline before first vaccination. Vaccinee samples were obtained from the UK trials COV001 and COV002, which included a single-blind randomized controlled phase 2/3 trial of AZD1222 (ChAdOx1 nCoV-19) in healthy adults. Trial participant PBMC samples were collected at day 0 and day 28 after the second dose for TCRbeta chain sequencing. V is pared back by 0 bases and J by 0 bases, with 12 bases lying between the germline termini. The germline V gene supplies CDR1 ENHRY and CDR2 SYGVKD. The CDR3 runs 16 amino acids, cysteine and phenylalanine included. Only the CDR3 portion is preserved as DNA: 48 bases, with reading frame beginning at the first base.

This chain joins TRBV10-3 to TRBJ2-7; the D gene assignment is ambiguous. The clonotype originates from an adult in good health. The specimen comprised peripheral blood, sampled on day 0 of AZD1222 vaccination. The CDR3 amino acid sequence is: CAISESILRSSYEQYF. The bases are TGTGCCATCAGTGAGTCGATTTTGAGGAGCTCCTACGAGCAGTACTTC.